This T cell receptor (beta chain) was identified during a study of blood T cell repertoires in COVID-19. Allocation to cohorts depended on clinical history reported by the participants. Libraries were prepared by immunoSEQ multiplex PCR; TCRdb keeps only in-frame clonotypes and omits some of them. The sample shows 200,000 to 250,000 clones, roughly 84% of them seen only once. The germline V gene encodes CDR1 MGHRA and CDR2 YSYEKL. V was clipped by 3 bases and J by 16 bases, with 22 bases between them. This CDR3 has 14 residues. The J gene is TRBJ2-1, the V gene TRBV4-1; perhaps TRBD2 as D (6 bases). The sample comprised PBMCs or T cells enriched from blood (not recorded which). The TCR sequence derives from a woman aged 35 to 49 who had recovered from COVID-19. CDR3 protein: CASSQDLDAGFEFF. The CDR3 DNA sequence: TGCGCCAGCAGCCAGGACCTAGACGCGGGGTTCGAATTCTTC.